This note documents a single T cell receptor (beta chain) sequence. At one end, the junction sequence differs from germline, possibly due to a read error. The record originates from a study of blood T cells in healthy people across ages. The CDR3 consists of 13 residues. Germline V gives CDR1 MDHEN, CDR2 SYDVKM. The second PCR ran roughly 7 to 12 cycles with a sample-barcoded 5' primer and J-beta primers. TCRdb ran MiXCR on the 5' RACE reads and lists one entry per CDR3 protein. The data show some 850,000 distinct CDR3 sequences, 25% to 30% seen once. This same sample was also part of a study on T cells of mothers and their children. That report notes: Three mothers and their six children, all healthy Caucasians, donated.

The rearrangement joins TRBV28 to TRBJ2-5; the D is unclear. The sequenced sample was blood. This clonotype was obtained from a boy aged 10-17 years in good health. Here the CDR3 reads CASSFRTPRRFEF. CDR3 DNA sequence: TGTGCCAGCAGTTTCCGCACGCCAAGGCGATTTGAATTC.